These 19 T cell receptor beta chains were sequenced from one sample in a study of blood T cell repertoires in COVID-19. The method was immunoSEQ multiplex PCR; TCRdb's version includes in-frame clones alone and lacks a portion of them. The table shows hundreds of thousands of clones, with roughly 90% occurring only once. The sample consisted of peripheral blood. All receptors derive from a woman in her 30s with active or convalescent COVID-19.

This clone was seen a few times. The chain recombines TRBV18 with TRBJ1-4; no firm D call. V lost 5 bases and J 0 bases, leaving 10 bases between the germline ends. The CDR3 is made up of 15 amino acids. The germline V gene encodes CDR1 KGHSH and CDR2 LQKENI. The chain's CDR3 is CASSRSPATNEKLFF. CDR3 bases: TGTGCCAGCTCAAGATCCCCGGCAACTAATGAAAAACTGTTTTTT.

The rearrangement joins TRBV12-5 to TRBJ2-1; the D gene is possibly TRBD2 (6 bases). Trimming pared 4 bases from V and 8 bases from J, leaving 18 bases between. CDR1 is LGHNT, CDR2 FRNRAP, per germline. CDR3 length equals 15 residues. As DNA, the CDR3 is TGTGCTAGTGGTTCCGGTCCCGGACTAAGCGATGAGCAGTTCTTC. As protein: CASGSGPGLSDEQFF. Looking up the rest from reference TRBV12-5 and TRBJ2-1 gives the full variable domain: DARVTQTPRHKVTEMGQEVTMRCQPILGHNTVFWYRQTMMQGLELLAYFRNRAPLDDSGMPKDRFSAEMPDATLATLKIQPSEPRDSAVYFCASGSGPGLSDEQFFGPGTRLTVL.

The rearrangement links TRBV19 to TRBJ2-3; TRBD2 matches at 7 bases. CDR3 length: 15 residues. CDR1 is LNHDA and CDR2 is SQIVND in the germline V gene (reference sequence). J lost 2 bases, V lost 7 bases, and 9 bases had no gene match. This chain's CDR3 is CASKAGTNPTDTQYF. Here the CDR3 DNA reads TGTGCCAGTAAGGCCGGGACTAACCCCACAGATACGCAGTATTTT.

The J gene is TRBJ2-1, the V gene TRBV5-1, with D maybe TRBD2 (5 bases). The CDR3 spans 16 residues. The germline V and J ends were trimmed by 2 bases and 2 bases, with 14 bases remaining between them. The V gene's germline CDR1 is SGHRS and CDR2 YFSETQ. The CDR3, as DNA: TGCGCCAGCAGCTTTGGGCCCGAGCGGCCCTACAATGAGCAGTTCTTC. Its translation: CASSFGPERPYNEQFF.

Only one count was recorded for this clone. The chain is built from TRBV28 and TRBJ1-4; 10 bases match TRBD1. Per the germline V gene, CDR1 is MDHEN and CDR2 is SYDVKM. J gave up 7 bases and V 2 bases, and 4 bases lay outside the gene matches. The CDR3 sequence is 15 residues long. CDR3 nucleotides: TGTGCCAGCAGTTTACCGGGACAGGGGCGTGAAAAACTGTTTTTT. It specifies CASSLPGQGREKLFF.

The chain carries TRBV6-5 and TRBJ2-3; 7 positions agree with TRBD1. The CDR3 has 15 amino acids. V lost 5 bases to trimming and J lost 2 bases; unmatched junction nucleotides: 7. Looked up from germline, CDR1 is MNHEY and CDR2 is SVGAGI. The CDR3 here is CASSQLDRNTDTQYF. The DNA of the CDR3 is TGTGCCAGCAGTCAATTGGACAGGAACACAGATACGCAGTATTTT.

This chain connects TRBV7-2 to TRBJ1-1; D gene unclear. Germline V gene data show CDR1 as SGHTA and CDR2 as FQGNSA. The V end was cut by 5 bases, the J end by 11 bases, with 15 bases between. This CDR3 region has 12 residues. CDR3 nucleotide sequence: TGTGCCAGCAGCCCGATAACGACTGGGGCTTTCTTT. Translated: CASSPITTGAFF.

This clone was counted once. The chain employs TRBV18 and TRBJ1-3, with TRBD1 as a possible D gene (5 bases). The germline CDR1 and CDR2 sequences are KGHSH and LQKENI. The CDR3 covers 15 residues. Trimming left V 3 bases short and J 3 bases short, with 12 bases between. This CDR3 reads CASSPIGAGGNTIYF. The DNA of the CDR3 is TGTGCCAGCTCACCGATTGGGGCCGGTGGAAACACCATATATTTT.

The chain carries TRBV11-2 and TRBJ2-5; maybe TRBD2 (6 bases). Germline V CDR1 and CDR2: SGHAT, FQNNGV. V was trimmed by 8 bases and J by 2 bases, leaving 9 bases between them. The CDR3 covers 12 residues. CDR3 amino acids: CASRRGQETQYF. The CDR3 coding sequence is TGTGCCAGCCGGCGGGGACAAGAGACCCAGTACTTC.

V usage is TRBV27 and J usage is TRBJ2-1, with TRBD1 as a possible D gene (6 bases). The V and J ends lost 10 bases and 0 bases respectively, with 16 bases between them. Per germline, CDR1 MNHEY and CDR2 SMNVEV (reference sequence). This CDR3 spans 15 amino acids. The DNA for the CDR3 is TGTGCCATCCGAAGAACAGGGAGCTCCTACAATGAGCAGTTCTTC. This encodes CAIRRTGSSYNEQFF.

V and J are TRBV5-5 and TRBJ2-3, with 7 bases identical to TRBD2. The V segment lost 1 base and the J segment 1 base; nucleotides outside the gene matches: 3. In germline, CDR1 is SGHKS, CDR2 YYEKEE (reference sequence). The CDR3 has 15 residues. CDR3 loop: CASSLLRGGTDTQYF. The CDR3 nucleotides are TGTGCCAGCAGCTTGTTACGGGGGGGCACAGATACGCAGTATTTT.

The chain has TRBV7-9 and TRBJ2-6, with a tentative D call TRBD2 (5 bases). This CDR3 spans 14 amino acids. Germline CDR1 is SEHNR and CDR2 is FQNEAQ (reference sequence). With 4 bases removed from V and 7 bases from J, the gap between germline ends came to 11 bases. The CDR3 loop is CASSSLPGANVLTF. In DNA, the CDR3 is TGTGCCAGCAGCTCCCTCCCGGGAGCCAACGTCCTGACTTTC.

The chain uses TRBV4-1 and TRBJ2-5, with 8 bases matching TRBD2. This CDR3 comprises 14 residues. V gave up 4 bases and J gave up 2 bases; unmatched junction bases: 3. Per the germline V gene, CDR1 is MGHRA and CDR2 is YSYEKL. Written as DNA, the CDR3 is TGCGCCAGCAGCCGGTTAGCGGGACAAGAGACCCAGTACTTC. Translated, it gives CASSRLAGQETQYF.

This chain connects TRBV10-3 to TRBJ1-1, with no clear D. CDR3 size: 13 residues. Germline CDR1 is ENHRY and CDR2 is SYGVKD. Between the trimmed V and J ends, which lost 2 bases and 10 bases, there was a span of 14 bases. The CDR3 sequence: CAISELRGWGAFF. The CDR3 DNA reads TGTGCCATCAGTGAGCTACGGGGATGGGGAGCTTTCTTT.

J is TRBJ2-7 and V is TRBV5-4, with 9 bases that match TRBD1. V shed 4 bases and J 2 bases; nucleotides not matched to a gene: 7. Looked up from germline, CDR1 is SGHNT and CDR2 is YYREEE (reference sequence). The CDR3 has 15 amino acids. This chain's CDR3 is CASSTGTGFPYEQYF. DNA of the CDR3: TGTGCCAGCAGCACAGGGACAGGGTTTCCCTACGAGCAGTACTTC.

This chain connects TRBV5-6 to TRBJ2-7; 9 bases are shared with TRBD1. The CDR3 has 15 amino acids. Trimming cost V 6 bases and J 3 bases; bases outside gene matches: 10. Per germline, CDR1 SGHDT and CDR2 YYEEEE. CDR3 loop: CASTWGGTGFYEQYF. As DNA, the CDR3 is TGTGCCAGCACCTGGGGTGGGACAGGGTTCTACGAGCAGTACTTC.

This chain joins TRBV28 and TRBJ2-7; 7 nucleotides line up with TRBD2. Germline CDR1 reads MDHEN; CDR2 reads SYDVKM. V shed 6 bases, J shed 0 bases, and the junction held 11 bases outside the gene matches. CDR3 length: 16 residues. The CDR3 protein is CASRLLPGGSSYEQYF. The CDR3 DNA is TGTGCCAGCAGACTACTACCGGGAGGAAGCTCCTACGAGCAGTACTTC.

The chain uses TRBV24-1 and TRBJ2-1, with D maybe TRBD2 (5 bases). Per germline, CDR1 KGHDR and CDR2 SFDVKD. The CDR3 contains 14 residues. With 4 bases removed from V and 5 bases from J, the gap between germline ends came to 11 bases. In DNA form, the CDR3 reads TGTGCCACCAGTGACCCGACGAGGGACAATGAGCAGTTCTTC. Protein product: CATSDPTRDNEQFF.

Only one count was recorded for this clone. The rearrangement joins TRBV6-5 to TRBJ1-5, with a weak D call TRBD1 (5 bases). This CDR3 comprises 16 residues. The V and J ends lost 2 bases and 2 bases respectively, with 13 bases between them. The germline V gene encodes CDR1 MNHEY and CDR2 SVGAGI. CDR3 nucleotide sequence: TGTGCCAGCAGTTACGAAGGGCCGACAGGCAATCAGCCCCAGCATTTT. It translates to CASSYEGPTGNQPQHF.